This T cell receptor (beta chain) is drawn from a study of T cells after yellow fever vaccination. Study conclusions and caveats: The study noted that FACS-sorted repertoires could contain abundant clonotypes contaminating from the bulk population. Subsequent booster samples again held most clones from primary vaccination (roughly 96% CD4, about 85% CD8). A limited proportion of clonotypes was detected within both the CD4 and CD8 compartments.

This clonotype appeared a few times. What it recognizes is unknown. The CDR3 covers 13 residues. V lost 5 bases to trimming and J lost 3 bases, with 10 bases between them. The germline gives CDR1 SEHNR, CDR2 FQNEAQ (reference sequence). The TCR cDNA carried a universal primer site and UMIs from 5'RACE template switching. TCRdb fed the 5' RACE reads into MiXCR, producing one record per CDR3 protein. Of approximately 140,000 distinct CDR3 sequences listed, 7.7% are singletons. This material consisted of CD4+ T cells sorted from PBMCs, taken 5 days after the yellow fever booster vaccination. The rearrangement uses TRBV7-9 and TRBJ1-1; no clear D. The receptor comes from a man aged 30-40 years who received the YFV17D yellow fever vaccine. The CDR3 nucleotides read TGTGCCAGCAGCCCGGACGGTTACACTGAAGCTTTCTTT. It encodes CASSPDGYTEAFF.